A selection of T cell receptor beta chains follows, all from one sample in a study of T-cell memory formation after mild COVID-19. TCRdb used MiXCR to reprocess the 5' RACE reads, holding one entry per CDR3 protein. The data contain fewer than 140,000 distinct CDR3 sequences, around 11% of them seen just once; the ten biggest clones take up under 30%. The specimen was PBMCs or a T cell subset sorted from them (not recorded which). These receptors were taken from an adult woman who had mild COVID-19 (a few samples of this study predate the infection). Cell type and time point are not known. The CDR3 runs from the conserved cysteine through the conserved F or W. Each record gives: D gene, V gene, clone size, J gene, CDR3 DNA, CDR3 protein. A D gene is named only where the DNA matches it firmly. Size is stated for part of the rows, as once, few or many counts, or as a class when the clone is expanded.

d_call: TRBD1; v_call: TRBV27; clone_size: .; j_call: TRBJ1-2; cdr3_nt: TGTGCCAGCAGTTTATCATGGACAGGGAAAGGGGATGGCTACACCTTC; cdr3_aa: CASSLSWTGKGDGYTF
d_call: TRBD2; v_call: TRBV27; clone_size: many; j_call: TRBJ2-1; cdr3_nt: TGTGCCAGCAGCAATAGCGGGAGCTCCTACAATGAGCAGTTCTTC; cdr3_aa: CASSNSGSSYNEQFF
d_call: .; v_call: TRBV11-2; clone_size: few; j_call: TRBJ2-5; cdr3_nt: TGTGCCAGCAGCTTAGATGGATCGGTCCAAGAGACCCAGTACTTC; cdr3_aa: CASSLDGSVQETQYF
d_call: .; v_call: TRBV13; clone_size: many; j_call: TRBJ2-5; cdr3_nt: TGTGCCAGCAGCTTAGGCCGCACACTTAAGGAGGAGACCCAGTACTTC; cdr3_aa: CASSLGRTLKEETQYF
d_call: .; v_call: TRBV27; clone_size: .; j_call: TRBJ1-1; cdr3_nt: TGTGCCAGCAGTTTAGGGGGGAGGACTGAAGCTTTCTTT; cdr3_aa: CASSLGGRTEAFF
d_call: .; v_call: TRBV7-9; clone_size: few; j_call: TRBJ2-2; cdr3_nt: TGTGCCAGCAGCCCGCCGGGACGACTCACCGGGGAGCTGTTTTTT; cdr3_aa: CASSPPGRLTGELFF
d_call: .; v_call: TRBV6-5; clone_size: few; j_call: TRBJ2-7; cdr3_nt: TGTGCCAGCAGTTACAGGGGGGTCAGGAACGAGCAGTACTTC; cdr3_aa: CASSYRGVRNEQYF
d_call: .; v_call: TRBV29-1; clone_size: many; j_call: TRBJ2-1; cdr3_nt: TGCAGCGTTGGTCCAGGGCCGCAGTTCTTC; cdr3_aa: CSVGPGPQFF
d_call: .; v_call: TRBV12-3/TRBV12-4; clone_size: once; j_call: TRBJ2-1; cdr3_nt: TGTGCCAGCACCCGAAGCCGGGGGCCATCCTACAATGAGCAGTTCTTC; cdr3_aa: CASTRSRGPSYNEQFF
d_call: .; v_call: TRBV11-3; clone_size: few; j_call: TRBJ2-5; cdr3_nt: TGTGCCAGCAGCTTAGGGACCGTAGAGACCCAGTACTTC; cdr3_aa: CASSLGTVETQYF
d_call: .; v_call: TRBV5-8; clone_size: .; j_call: TRBJ2-7; cdr3_nt: TGTGCCAGCAGCGCGACAGGCTACGAGCAGTACTTC; cdr3_aa: CASSATGYEQYF
d_call: .; v_call: TRBV6-1; clone_size: few; j_call: TRBJ1-1; cdr3_nt: TGTGCCAGCAGTCCCCACGGGGGGGGTGGAGACACTGAAGCTTTCTTT; cdr3_aa: CASSPHGGGGDTEAFF
d_call: .; v_call: TRBV5-4; clone_size: few; j_call: TRBJ2-1; cdr3_nt: TGTGCCAGCAGCTTGCGGGGAGGAGAGTACAATGAGCAGTTCTTC; cdr3_aa: CASSLRGGEYNEQFF
d_call: TRBD1; v_call: TRBV29-1; clone_size: .; j_call: TRBJ1-2; cdr3_nt: TGCAGCGCCACCGCGGGGGGACAGGGGAACTATGGCTACACCTTC; cdr3_aa: CSATAGGQGNYGYTF
d_call: TRBD1; v_call: TRBV12-3/TRBV12-4; clone_size: .; j_call: TRBJ2-5; cdr3_nt: TGTGCCAGCAGTTTAAACAGGGGGCCAGGAGAGACCCAGTACTTC; cdr3_aa: CASSLNRGPGETQYF
d_call: .; v_call: TRBV4-3; clone_size: .; j_call: TRBJ2-5; cdr3_nt: TGCGCCAGCAGCCAAGTGACTTTGGGACCCCGAAAAGAGACCCAGTACTTC; cdr3_aa: CASSQVTLGPRKETQYF